This T cell receptor (beta chain) was sequenced for a study of blood T cell repertoires in COVID-19. About the research overall: From T cells, B-cell-depleted T cells, or PBMCs came the material, which was cDNA or gDNA.

Methods used by the authors: Reference gene primer amplification in the assay estimated nucleated cell counts. Profiled with immunoSEQ multiplex PCR; TCRdb holds only in-frame clones, not every one. That table is the source of V, J and clone size, and D and trimming were worked out from the DNA. The table records fewer than 250,000 clones, roughly nine tenths of them present only once. This CDR3 is 15 amino acids long. The V gene end was trimmed by 3 bases and the J gene end by 6 bases; junction bases not matched to a gene: 10. Germline CDR1 reads LGHDT; CDR2 reads YNNKEL (reference sequence). The TCR was taken from a woman between 45 and 65 years old with acute or convalescent COVID-19. V usage is TRBV3-1 (or the pseudogene TRBV3-2) and J usage is TRBJ1-2; 7 bases match TRBD1. The specimen sequenced was peripheral blood. CDR3 in amino acids: CASSQNNRGRNGYTF. The CDR3 DNA reads TGTGCCAGCAGCCAGAATAACAGGGGTAGGAATGGCTACACCTTC.